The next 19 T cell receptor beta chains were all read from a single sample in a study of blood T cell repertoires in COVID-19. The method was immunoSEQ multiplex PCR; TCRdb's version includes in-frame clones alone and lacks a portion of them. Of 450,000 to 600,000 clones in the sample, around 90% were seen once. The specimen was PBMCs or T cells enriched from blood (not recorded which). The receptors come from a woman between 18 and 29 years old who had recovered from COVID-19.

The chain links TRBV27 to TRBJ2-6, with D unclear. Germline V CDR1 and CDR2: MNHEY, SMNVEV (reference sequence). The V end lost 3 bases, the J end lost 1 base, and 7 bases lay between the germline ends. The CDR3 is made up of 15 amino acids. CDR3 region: CASSFFSSGANVLTF. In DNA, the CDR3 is TGTGCCAGCAGTTTTTTCTCGTCTGGGGCCAACGTCCTGACTTTC.

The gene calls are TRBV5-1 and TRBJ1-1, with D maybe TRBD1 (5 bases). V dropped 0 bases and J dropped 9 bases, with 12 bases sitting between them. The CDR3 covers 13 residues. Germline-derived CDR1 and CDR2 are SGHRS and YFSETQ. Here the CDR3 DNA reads TGCGCCAGCAGCTTGGAGACAGCCACCCAAGCTTTCTTT. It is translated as CASSLETATQAFF.

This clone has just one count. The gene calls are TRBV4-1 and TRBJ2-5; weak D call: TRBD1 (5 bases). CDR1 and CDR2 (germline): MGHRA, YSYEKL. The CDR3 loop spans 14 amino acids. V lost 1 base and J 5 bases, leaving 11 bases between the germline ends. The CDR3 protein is CASSQVSGSETQYF. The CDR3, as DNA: TGCGCCAGCAGCCAAGTATCAGGGTCCGAGACCCAGTACTTC.

CDR3 region: CASSVLQGTNEKLFF. The CDR3 nucleotides are TGTGCCAGTAGTGTACTGCAGGGAACTAATGAAAAACTGTTTTTT. The rearrangement uses TRBV19 and TRBJ1-4; TRBD1 is a possible D gene (5 bases). The CDR3 length is 15 residues. Trimming took off 5 bases at V and 1 base at J, with 11 bases between the two ends. The germline CDR1 and CDR2 sequences are LNHDA and SQIVND (reference sequence).

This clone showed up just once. The CDR3 is CASSESSYGYTF. The CDR3 region has the DNA TGTGCCAGCAGTGAGAGCTCCTATGGCTACACCTTC. J is TRBJ1-2 and V is TRBV6-1; D is unclear. V was cut by 3 bases and J by 4 bases, with 6 bases left in between. This CDR3 is built from 12 residues. The germline CDR1 and CDR2 sequences are MNHNS and SASEGT.

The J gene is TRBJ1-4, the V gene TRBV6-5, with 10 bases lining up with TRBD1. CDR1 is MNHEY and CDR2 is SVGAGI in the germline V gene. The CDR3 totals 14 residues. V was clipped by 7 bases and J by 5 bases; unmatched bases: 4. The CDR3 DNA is TGTGCCAGCACCCGGACAGGGGGAAATGAAAAACTGTTTTTT. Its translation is CASTRTGGNEKLFF.

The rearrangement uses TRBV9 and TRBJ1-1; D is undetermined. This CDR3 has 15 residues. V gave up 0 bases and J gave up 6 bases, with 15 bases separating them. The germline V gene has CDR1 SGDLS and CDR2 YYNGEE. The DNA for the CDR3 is TGTGCCAGCAGCGTAGATGGCAGTATTATCGCTGAAGCTTTCTTT. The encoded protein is CASSVDGSIIAEAFF.

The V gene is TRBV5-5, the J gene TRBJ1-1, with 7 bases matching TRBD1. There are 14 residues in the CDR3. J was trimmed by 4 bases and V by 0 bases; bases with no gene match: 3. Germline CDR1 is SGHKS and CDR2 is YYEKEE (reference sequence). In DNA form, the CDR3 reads TGTGCCAGCAGCTTGGGAAGGGGGCGCACTGAAGCTTTCTTT. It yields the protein CASSLGRGRTEAFF.

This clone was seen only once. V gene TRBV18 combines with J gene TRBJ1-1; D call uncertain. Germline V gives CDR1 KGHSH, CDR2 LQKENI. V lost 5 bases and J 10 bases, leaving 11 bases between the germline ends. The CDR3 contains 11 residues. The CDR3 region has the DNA TGTGCCAGCTCAGAGGATCCCCGAGCTTTCTTT. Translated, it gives CASSEDPRAFF.

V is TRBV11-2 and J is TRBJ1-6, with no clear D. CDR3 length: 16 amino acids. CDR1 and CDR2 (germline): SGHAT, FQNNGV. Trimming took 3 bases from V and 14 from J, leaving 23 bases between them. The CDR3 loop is CASSLWNSLYSGTLHF. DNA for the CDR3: TGTGCCAGCAGCTTGTGGAACAGTTTATACTCCGGGACCCTCCACTTT.

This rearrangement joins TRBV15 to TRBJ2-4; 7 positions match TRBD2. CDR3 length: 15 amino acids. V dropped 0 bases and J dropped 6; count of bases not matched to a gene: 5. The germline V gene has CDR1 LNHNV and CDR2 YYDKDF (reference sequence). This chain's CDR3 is CATSRDRGGLNIQYF. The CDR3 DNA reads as TGTGCCACCAGCAGAGATCGCGGGGGATTAAACATTCAGTACTTC.

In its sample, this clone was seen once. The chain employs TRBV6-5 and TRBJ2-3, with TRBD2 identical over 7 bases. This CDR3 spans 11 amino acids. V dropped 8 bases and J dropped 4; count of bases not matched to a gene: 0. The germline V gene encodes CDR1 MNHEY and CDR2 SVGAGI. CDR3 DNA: TGTGCCAGCGGGGGGGCAGATACGCAGTATTTT. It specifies CASGGADTQYF.

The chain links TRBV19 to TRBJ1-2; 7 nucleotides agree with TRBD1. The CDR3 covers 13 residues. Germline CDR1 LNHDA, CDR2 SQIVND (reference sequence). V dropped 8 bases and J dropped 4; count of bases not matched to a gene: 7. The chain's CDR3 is CASRQGPPYGYTF. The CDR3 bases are TGTGCCAGTCGACAGGGTCCACCCTATGGCTACACCTTC.

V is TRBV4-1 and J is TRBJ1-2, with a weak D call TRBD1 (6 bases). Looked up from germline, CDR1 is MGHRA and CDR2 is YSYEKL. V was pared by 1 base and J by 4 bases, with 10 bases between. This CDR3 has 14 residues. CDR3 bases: TGCGCCAGCAGCCAAGGCGCGGACAGCTATGGCTACACCTTC. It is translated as CASSQGADSYGYTF.

The chain's CDR3 is CASSLLGQGYNSPLHF. The DNA for the CDR3 is TGTGCCAGCAGTTTATTGGGACAGGGCTATAATTCACCCCTCCACTTT. The V gene is TRBV27, the J gene TRBJ1-6, with 9 bases matching TRBD1. Germline values: CDR1 MNHEY, CDR2 SMNVEV (reference sequence). The CDR3 spans 16 residues. With 1 base clipped from V and 3 bases from J, the junction kept 1 base outside the gene matches.

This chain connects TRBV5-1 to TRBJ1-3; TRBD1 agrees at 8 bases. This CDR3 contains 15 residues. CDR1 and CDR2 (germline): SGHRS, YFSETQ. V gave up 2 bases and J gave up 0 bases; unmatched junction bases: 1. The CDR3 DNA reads TGCGCCAGCAGCTTACAGGGGGACTCTGGAAACACCATATATTTT. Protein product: CASSLQGDSGNTIYF. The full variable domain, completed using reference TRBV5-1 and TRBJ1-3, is KAGVTQTPRYLIKTRGQQVTLSCSPISGHRSVSWYQQTPGQGLQFLFEYFSETQRNKGNFPGRFSGRQFSNSRSEMNVSTLELGDSALYLCASSLQGDSGNTIYFGEGSWLTVV.

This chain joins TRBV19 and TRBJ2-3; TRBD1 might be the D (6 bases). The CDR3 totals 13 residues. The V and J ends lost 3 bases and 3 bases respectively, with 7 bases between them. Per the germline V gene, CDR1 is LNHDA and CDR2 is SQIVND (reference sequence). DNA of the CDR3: TGTGCCAGTAGTATCCAGGGGACAGATACGCAGTATTTT. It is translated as CASSIQGTDTQYF.

The CDR3 sequence: CASSLNPSGGQETQYF. The CDR3 DNA reads TGTGCCAGCAGCCTGAACCCTAGCGGGGGTCAAGAGACCCAGTACTTC. The V gene is TRBV11-2, the J gene TRBJ2-5, with TRBD2 matching over 10 bases. The CDR3 loop spans 16 amino acids. The V gene end was trimmed by 5 bases and the J gene end by 2 bases; junction bases not matched to a gene: 8. Germline V gene data show CDR1 as SGHAT and CDR2 as FQNNGV.

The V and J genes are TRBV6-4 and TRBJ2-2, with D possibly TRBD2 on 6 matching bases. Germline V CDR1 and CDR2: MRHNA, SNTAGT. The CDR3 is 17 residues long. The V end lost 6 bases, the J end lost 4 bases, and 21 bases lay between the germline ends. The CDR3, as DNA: TGTGCCAGCAGCCCCAACCCCACTACCGGGGGCACCGGGGAGCTGTTTTTT. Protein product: CASSPNPTTGGTGELFF.